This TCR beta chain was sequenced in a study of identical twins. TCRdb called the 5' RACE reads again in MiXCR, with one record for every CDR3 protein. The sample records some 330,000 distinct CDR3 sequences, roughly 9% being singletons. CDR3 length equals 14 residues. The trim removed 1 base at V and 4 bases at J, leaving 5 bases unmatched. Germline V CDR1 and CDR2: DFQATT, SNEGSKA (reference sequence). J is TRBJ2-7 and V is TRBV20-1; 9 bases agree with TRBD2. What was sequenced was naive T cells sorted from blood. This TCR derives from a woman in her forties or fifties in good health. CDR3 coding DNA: TGCAGTGCTAGAGCGCTAGCGGGAACGTACGAGCAGTACTTC. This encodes CSARALAGTYEQYF.